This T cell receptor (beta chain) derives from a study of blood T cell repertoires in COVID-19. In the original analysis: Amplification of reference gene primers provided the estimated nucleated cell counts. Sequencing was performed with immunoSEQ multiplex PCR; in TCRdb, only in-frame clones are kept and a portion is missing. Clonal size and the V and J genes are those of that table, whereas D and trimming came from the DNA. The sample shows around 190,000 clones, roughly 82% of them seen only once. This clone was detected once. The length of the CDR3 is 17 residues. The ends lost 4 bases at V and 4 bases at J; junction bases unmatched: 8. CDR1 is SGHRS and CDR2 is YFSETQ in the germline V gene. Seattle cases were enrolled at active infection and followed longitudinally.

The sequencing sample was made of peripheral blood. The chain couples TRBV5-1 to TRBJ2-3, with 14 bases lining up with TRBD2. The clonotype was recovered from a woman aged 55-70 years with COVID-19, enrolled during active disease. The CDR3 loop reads CASSIGTSGSSADTQYF. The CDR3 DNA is TGCGCCAGCAGCATAGGGACTAGCGGGAGCTCCGCAGATACGCAGTATTTT.